The T cell receptor (beta chain) described here comes from a study of T cell responses to AZD1222 COVID-19 vaccine. Study results and limitations: Spike-specific TCRs gained breadth and depth after people received two AZD1222 doses.

Sequencing was performed with immunoSEQ multiplex PCR; in TCRdb, only in-frame clones are kept and a portion is missing. This table has under 170,000 clones, roughly 90% appearing once. The germline gives CDR1 SEHNR, CDR2 FQNEAQ (reference sequence). This CDR3 spans 15 amino acids. The V end was cut by 6 bases, the J end by 1 base, with 15 bases between. Comment on this clone: Its antigen is not known.

The chain is built from TRBV7-9 and TRBJ2-5; D possibly matches TRBD1 or TRBD2 (5 bases each). This material consisted of peripheral blood, taken 28 days after the second AZD1222 dose. This sequence originates from an adult who received the AZD1222 COVID-19 vaccine. The CDR3 region is CASREDNLGQETQYF. In nucleotides, the CDR3 is TGTGCCAGCAGGGAGGACAACCTCGGCCAAGAGACCCAGTACTTC.